The entry below gives a single T cell receptor (beta chain) sequence along with its context. Antigen specificity is unknown. Per the germline V gene, CDR1 is LNHDA and CDR2 is SQIVND (reference sequence). This CDR3 is 15 amino acids long. After removal of 6 bases from V and 1 base from J, the junction contained 2 bases not matched to a gene. Assay used: immunoSEQ multiplex PCR; TCRdb lists only in-frame clones, some missing. The repertoire consists of tens of thousands of clones, with 70% to 90% occurring once and the leading ten covering 4% to 5.5%. These data belong to a study of radiotherapy plus CTLA-4 blockade in lung cancer. Study outcomes and limitations: It was early blood T cell clone dynamics, with interferon-beta, that reportedly best predicted response. In blood, TCR clones derived from the tumor expanded after radiotherapy plus ipilimumab.

Participants had chemo-refractory metastatic non-small-cell lung cancer and were treated with focal radiation plus ipilimumab CTLA-4 blockade. The receptor comes from a human donor with non-small cell lung cancer whose response to radiotherapy plus ipilimumab could not be evaluated. Sequencing used peripheral blood, obtained from a patient treated with radiotherapy plus ipilimumab. The V and J genes are TRBV19 and TRBJ1-4, with 10 bases that match TRBD1. The CDR3 here is CASSRDRGTNEKLFF. Here the CDR3 DNA reads TGTGCCAGTAGCCGGGACAGGGGAACTAATGAAAAACTGTTTTTT.